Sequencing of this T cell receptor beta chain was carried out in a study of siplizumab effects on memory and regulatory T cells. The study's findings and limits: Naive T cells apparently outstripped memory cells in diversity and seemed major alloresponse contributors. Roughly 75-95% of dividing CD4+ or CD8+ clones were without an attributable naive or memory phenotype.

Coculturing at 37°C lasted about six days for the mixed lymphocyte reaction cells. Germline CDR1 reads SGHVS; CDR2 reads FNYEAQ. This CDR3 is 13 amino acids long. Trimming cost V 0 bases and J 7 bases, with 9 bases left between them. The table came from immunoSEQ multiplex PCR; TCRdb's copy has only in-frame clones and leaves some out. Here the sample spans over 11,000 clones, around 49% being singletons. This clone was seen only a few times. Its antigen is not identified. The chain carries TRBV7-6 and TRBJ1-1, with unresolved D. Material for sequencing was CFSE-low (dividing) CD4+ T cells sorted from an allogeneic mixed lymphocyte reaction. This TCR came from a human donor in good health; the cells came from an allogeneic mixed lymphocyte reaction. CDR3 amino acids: CASSLARGSEAFF. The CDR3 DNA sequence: TGTGCCAGCAGCTTAGCACGTGGGAGTGAAGCTTTCTTT.